This TCR beta chain stems from a study of cytomegalovirus exposure and HLA in healthy donors. TCRdb's copy holds only in-frame clones and misses some; the assay was immunoSEQ multiplex PCR. The sample has about 240,000 clones, 80% to 90% seen once. From germline, CDR1 is KGHSH and CDR2 LQKENI. The V and J ends lost 2 bases and 3 bases respectively, with 13 bases between them. The CDR3 contains 15 residues. This chain connects TRBV18 to TRBJ2-5, with D tentatively TRBD2 (5 bases). The sample comprised PBMCs. The sequence came from a man between 18 and 35 years old in good health and CMV-seronegative. Written as DNA, the CDR3 is TGTGCCAGCTCACCAGGCGCTGGAGGAGAAGAGACCCAGTACTTC. Translated, it gives CASSPGAGGEETQYF.